Below are 23 T cell receptor beta chains sequenced from a single sample in a study of T cells after yellow fever vaccination. TCRdb redid the calling of the 5' RACE reads with MiXCR, one entry per CDR3 protein. The sample holds a few hundred thousand distinct CDR3 sequences, roughly a sixth seen once. Sequenced here: PBMCs, sampled before the yellow fever booster vaccination. The receptor source for this set is a man younger than 30 who received the YFV17D yellow fever vaccine.

This clonotype was found a few times. The chain links TRBV6-5 to TRBJ1-2; D is perhaps TRBD1 (5 bases). The germline V gene encodes CDR1 MNHEY and CDR2 SVGAGI. The CDR3 extends over 13 amino acids. V lost 7 bases to trimming and J lost 3 bases, with 12 bases between them. The chain's CDR3 is CASTGDGYYGYTF. The CDR3 coding sequence is TGTGCCAGCACCGGGGACGGTTACTATGGCTACACCTTC.

The chain has TRBV7-2 and TRBJ2-1; D unclear. Germline V gene data show CDR1 as SGHTA and CDR2 as FQGNSA. Deletions cut 0 bases from V and 9 bases from J, with 15 bases between. The CDR3 has 15 residues. CDR3 DNA sequence: TGTGCCAGCAGCTTAGCGCTGTCTAGTTACGGTGAGCAGTTCTTC. Its translation: CASSLALSSYGEQFF.

Ten or more counts support this clonotype. This chain connects TRBV28 to TRBJ1-1, with 8 bases fitting TRBD1. CDR3 length: 16 residues. Germline-derived CDR1 and CDR2 are MDHEN and SYDVKM. Trimming removed 0 bases from V and 1 base from J; junction bases left unmatched: 4. The CDR3 loop is CASSLWADRGNTEAFF. The CDR3 region has the DNA TGTGCCAGCAGTTTATGGGCCGACAGGGGGAACACTGAAGCTTTCTTT.

This chain links TRBV29-1 with TRBJ2-7; no clear D. Trimming took off 6 bases at V and 4 bases at J, with 10 bases between the two ends. Per the germline V gene, CDR1 is SQVTM and CDR2 is ANQGSEA. CDR3 size: 11 residues. The CDR3: CSVEQMYEQYV. In DNA, the CDR3 is TGCAGCGTCGAGCAGATGTACGAGCAGTACGTC.

The chain couples TRBV20-1 to TRBJ1-1, with TRBD1 matching 10 bases. Germline values: CDR1 DFQATT, CDR2 SNEGSKA (reference sequence). The length of the CDR3 is 14 residues. After removal of 7 bases from V and 1 base from J, the junction contained 6 bases not matched to a gene. CDR3 bases: TGCAGTGACCGGACAGGGGGTCAGAACACTGAAGCTTTCTTT. Amino acid sequence: CSDRTGGQNTEAFF.

The rearrangement joins TRBV5-1 to TRBJ2-7; 7 positions match TRBD2. The CDR3 extends over 14 amino acids. V trimming: 4 bases; J trimming: 5 bases; junction bases outside the gene matches: 9. CDR1 is SGHRS, CDR2 YFSETQ, per germline. CDR3 in DNA: TGCGCCAGCAGCCCCCTGTCAGGGAGGGACGAGCAGTACTTC. Protein sequence: CASSPLSGRDEQYF. The complete variable domain, with remaining parts taken from reference TRBV5-1 and TRBJ2-7, reads KAGVTQTPRYLIKTRGQQVTLSCSPISGHRSVSWYQQTPGQGLQFLFEYFSETQRNKGNFPGRFSGRQFSNSRSEMNVSTLELGDSALYLCASSPLSGRDEQYFGPGTRLTVT.

This clonotype has just a few counts. This chain connects TRBV25-1 to TRBJ2-7; TRBD1 is a possible D gene (6 bases). Trimming shortened V by 1 base and J by 2 bases, and 12 bases separated the two germline ends. CDR1 and CDR2 (germline): MGHDK, SYGVNS. The length of the CDR3 is 15 residues. As DNA, the CDR3 is TGTGCCAGCAGTGAATCGGGCAGGGGTCCCTACGAGCAGTACTTC. Translating gives CASSESGRGPYEQYF.

Here the CDR3 reads CASSYISGGIETEAFF. The CDR3 DNA is TGTGCCAGCAGTTACATCTCCGGGGGGATCGAAACTGAAGCTTTCTTT. The chain uses TRBV6-2 or TRBV6-3 and TRBJ1-1, with D possibly TRBD1 on 5 matching bases. CDR1 MNHEY and CDR2 SVGEGT come from the germline V gene. The CDR3 loop spans 16 amino acids. V shed 2 bases and J shed 5 bases, with 18 bases lying between them.

This clonotype was observed a handful of times. V usage is TRBV5-1 and J usage is TRBJ2-7; no definite D call. There are 14 residues in the CDR3. Trimming left V 0 bases short and J 2 bases short, with 9 bases between. Germline CDR1 reads SGHRS; CDR2 reads YFSETQ. The CDR3 DNA follows: TGCGCCAGCAGCTTGGACAGCTTAACCTACGAGCAGTACTTC. This encodes CASSLDSLTYEQYF.

J is TRBJ2-7 and V is TRBV2; 9 positions agree with TRBD1. Looked up from germline, CDR1 is SNHLY and CDR2 is FYNNEI. This CDR3 is built from 14 residues. The ends lost 5 bases at V and 6 bases at J; junction bases unmatched: 8. In DNA, the CDR3 is TGTGCCAGCAGTATCTACGGGACAGGGATCGAGCAGTACGTC. It translates to CASSIYGTGIEQYV.

This chain joins TRBV20-1 and TRBJ2-5; 10 nucleotides line up with TRBD1. Trimming removed 6 bases from V and 6 bases from J; junction bases left unmatched: 7. The CDR3 loop spans 13 amino acids. The V gene's germline CDR1 is DFQATT and CDR2 SNEGSKA (reference sequence). This CDR3 is CSAPRQGAKTQYF. The CDR3 DNA reads TGCAGTGCCCCCCGACAGGGGGCAAAGACCCAGTACTTC.

The V and J genes are TRBV11-2 and TRBJ1-1; no clear D. V was clipped by 5 bases and J by 8 bases, with 15 bases between them. The CDR3 length is 13 residues. CDR1 is SGHAT, CDR2 FQNNGV, per germline. CDR3 DNA: TGTGCCAGCAGCCCCCTCCAAGCCGACGAAGCTTTCTTT. This gives the protein CASSPLQADEAFF.

The chain uses TRBV7-2 and TRBJ2-1; the D gene is possibly TRBD2 (6 bases). V was cut by 2 bases and J by 5 bases, with 13 bases left in between. CDR3 size: 15 residues. Germline CDR1 reads SGHTA; CDR2 reads FQGNSA. The CDR3 DNA is TGTGCCAGCAGCTTACAGTCGGGCGGGAACAATGAGCAGTTCTTC. Translating it yields CASSLQSGGNNEQFF.

This clonotype has a handful of counts. This chain links TRBV5-1 with TRBJ1-2; D unresolved. The CDR3 length is 13 residues. CDR1 is SGHRS and CDR2 is YFSETQ in the germline V gene. Trimming shortened V by 0 bases and J by 5 bases, and 8 bases separated the two germline ends. CDR3 coding DNA: TGCGCCAGCAGCTTGGACATCGGGTATGGCTACACCTTC. Protein product: CASSLDIGYGYTF.

This clonotype was seen ten or more times. The rearrangement links TRBV20-1 to TRBJ1-1; D gene unclear. The V gene lost 6 bases and the J gene lost 1 base, with 18 bases spanning the gap. In germline, CDR1 is DFQATT, CDR2 SNEGSKA (reference sequence). The CDR3 is 15 amino acids. CDR3 sequence (DNA): TGCAGTGCCGCGCGGGGAAATGGTGAGAACACTGAAGCTTTCTTT. Its translation is CSAARGNGENTEAFF.

This clonotype was detected a few times. The chain couples TRBV7-9 to TRBJ2-5; 7 bases match TRBD1. This CDR3 is 15 amino acids long. The germline V gene has CDR1 SEHNR and CDR2 FQNEAQ (reference sequence). V lost 3 bases, J lost 5 bases, and 9 bases stayed unmatched. The CDR3 region has the DNA TGTGCCAGCAGCTTTCTGAGGGGGCAGTGGGAGACCCAGTACTTC. Residues: CASSFLRGQWETQYF.

This clonotype was detected a few times. The V and J genes are TRBV9 and TRBJ2-1; 12 bases match TRBD2. CDR3 length: 18 residues. J lost 6 bases, V lost 3 bases, and 13 bases had no gene match. CDR1 and CDR2 from the germline V gene are SGDLS and YYNGEE. The CDR3 DNA sequence: TGTGCCAGCAGCGAAAACACGAGGGGGACTAGCGGGCCCAATGAGCAGTTCTTC. Translated, it gives CASSENTRGTSGPNEQFF. Full variable domain (outside the CDR3, taken from reference TRBV9 and TRBJ2-1): DSGVTQTPKHLITATGQRVTLRCSPRSGDLSVYWYQQSLDQGLQFLIQYYNGEERAKGNILERFSAQQFPDLHSELNLSSLELGDSALYFCASSENTRGTSGPNEQFFGPGTRLTVL.

The J gene is TRBJ1-1, the V gene TRBV5-1, with unresolved D. Germline CDR1 SGHRS, CDR2 YFSETQ. The ends were cut back, 3 bases at V and 6 bases at J, with 12 bases in the middle. The CDR3 has 13 residues. CDR3 bases: TGCGCCAGCAGCTCCTTTGGGGTGGCTGAAGCTTTCTTT. Amino acids: CASSSFGVAEAFF.

This clonotype was found once. The chain joins TRBV18 to TRBJ1-4, with a tentative D call TRBD1 (5 bases). The CDR3 sequence is 17 residues long. V was shortened by 8 bases and J by 0 bases, with 19 bases between the two germline ends. Germline CDR1 reads KGHSH; CDR2 reads LQKENI. CDR3 sequence (DNA): TGTGCCAGCGCCATAGGGGCGCGATATGCAACTAATGAAAAACTGTTTTTT. As protein: CASAIGARYATNEKLFF.

This chain connects TRBV6-2 or TRBV6-3 to TRBJ2-1; D perhaps matches TRBD1 (5 bases). Between the trimmed V and J ends, which lost 0 bases and 2 bases, there was a span of 8 bases. CDR1 is MNHEY and CDR2 is SVGEGT in the germline V gene. There are 15 residues in the CDR3. The CDR3 coding sequence is TGTGCCAGCAGTTACTCAGGGGTAACCTACAATGAGCAGTTCTTC. Residues: CASSYSGVTYNEQFF.

The sample holds a few counts of this clonotype. The rearrangement uses TRBV12-3 or TRBV12-4 and TRBJ2-1, with D perhaps assigned TRBD1 or TRBD2 (5 bases each). V was trimmed by 6 bases and J by 0 bases, leaving 15 bases between them. CDR3 size: 16 residues. This chain's CDR3 is CASSGGWGISYNEQFF. The CDR3 DNA sequence: TGTGCCAGCAGCGGAGGTTGGGGGATCTCCTACAATGAGCAGTTCTTC.

The rearrangement uses TRBV9 and TRBJ1-4; D ambiguous. Germline CDR1 reads SGDLS; CDR2 reads YYNGEE. Trimming took 0 bases from V and 3 from J, leaving 6 bases between them. The CDR3 is 14 amino acids. The CDR3 sequence: CASSVAAANEKLFF. CDR3 DNA: TGTGCCAGCAGCGTAGCTGCGGCTAATGAAAAACTGTTTTTT.

This clonotype was observed a few times. CDR3 protein: CASSATAGDTEAFF. The CDR3 nucleotides read TGTGCCAGCAGTGCGACGGCAGGGGACACTGAAGCTTTCTTT. The chain carries TRBV6-2 or TRBV6-3 and TRBJ1-1, with D perhaps TRBD1 (6 bases). The V and J ends lost 5 bases and 3 bases respectively, with 13 bases between them. Germline assignment: CDR1 MNHEY and CDR2 SVGEGT. The CDR3 length is 14 residues.